The 10 T cell receptor beta chains listed next were all sequenced from one sample in a study of T cells in narcolepsy. The repertoire was sequenced with immunoSEQ multiplex PCR; TCRdb's copy has only in-frame clones and lacks some. The sample lists 18,000 or so clones; 80% to 90% were seen once. The source material was memory (CD45RA-) CD4+ T cells from blood. The source of these receptors is a human donor in good health.

The rearrangement joins TRBV6-1 to TRBJ2-1; 9 bases line up with TRBD2. This CDR3 has 16 amino acids. Germline assignment: CDR1 MNHNS and CDR2 SASEGT. The junction had 5 bases not matched to a gene; V was cut back by 2 bases and J by 3 bases. The CDR3 bases are TGTGCCAGCAGTGAATTGACTAGCGGAAACTACAATGAGCAGTTCTTC. Its protein product is CASSELTSGNYNEQFF.

This chain joins TRBV5-4 and TRBJ2-7, with TRBD2 identical over 8 bases. J gave up 2 bases and V 4 bases, and 8 bases lay outside the gene matches. Germline V gives CDR1 SGHNT, CDR2 YYREEE (reference sequence). CDR3 length: 15 amino acids. CDR3 region: CASSLGTRSPYEQYF. The CDR3 DNA reads TGTGCCAGCAGCCTAGGGACTAGGTCTCCCTACGAGCAGTACTTC. The whole variable domain, filled in from reference TRBV5-4 and TRBJ2-7, reads ETGVTQSPTHLIKTRGQQVTLRCSSQSGHNTVSWYQQALGQGPQFIFQYYREEENGRGNFPPRFSGLQFPNYSSELNVNALELDDSALYLCASSLGTRSPYEQYFGPGTRLTVT.

The V call is TRBV6-1, the J call TRBJ1-2; tentative D call: TRBD1 (5 bases). Trimming pared 4 bases from V and 7 bases from J, leaving 10 bases between. CDR1 and CDR2 (germline): MNHNS, SASEGT. The CDR3 loop spans 12 amino acids. CDR3 DNA sequence: TGTGCCAGCAGTGTCGCAGGGTCTGGCTACACCTTC. It encodes CASSVAGSGYTF.

This clone was recorded once. This sequence joins TRBV6-1 and TRBJ1-6; TRBD1 agrees at 12 bases. Trimming at V came to 8 bases and at J to 10 bases, leaving 3 bases not matched to a gene. The germline V gene has CDR1 MNHNS and CDR2 SASEGT. This CDR3 is built from 13 residues. The CDR3 protein is CASGGQGASPLHF. In nucleotides, the CDR3 is TGTGCCAGCGGGGGACAGGGGGCATCACCCCTCCACTTT.

The genes are TRBV6-1 and TRBJ1-1; D uncertain. This CDR3 region has 13 residues. Trimming stripped 5 bases from V and 11 bases from J, with 18 bases between. Looked up from germline, CDR1 is MNHNS and CDR2 is SASEGT. This chain's CDR3 is CASSPTIAASAFF. For the CDR3, the DNA is TGTGCCAGCAGTCCTACGATAGCGGCATCGGCTTTCTTT.

The chain uses TRBV7-9 and TRBJ1-1, with 8 bases fitting TRBD1. The CDR3 extends over 15 amino acids. Trimming took 1 base from V and 8 from J; bases not matched to a gene: 9. Germline V gene sequence: CDR1 SEHNR, CDR2 FQNEAQ (reference sequence). This CDR3 is CASSLEAIGQGEAFF. CDR3 sequence (DNA): TGTGCCAGCAGCTTAGAGGCGATAGGACAGGGAGAAGCTTTCTTT. Based on the CDR3 plus reference TRBV7-9 and TRBJ1-1, the full variable domain is DTGVSQNPRHKITKRGQNVTFRCDPISEHNRLYWYRQTLGQGPEFLTYFQNEAQLEKSRLLSDRFSAERPKGSFSTLEIQRTEQGDSAMYLCASSLEAIGQGEAFFGQGTRLTVV.

J is TRBJ2-7 and V is TRBV5-4, with TRBD2 identical over 11 bases. Germline V gene sequence: CDR1 SGHNT, CDR2 YYREEE (reference sequence). This CDR3 has 15 amino acids. Trimming took 5 bases from V and 5 from J; bases not matched to a gene: 9. The CDR3 DNA reads TGTGCCAGCAGGACCACTAGCGGGAGTACCCACGAGCAGTACTTC. Translation gives CASRTTSGSTHEQYF.

J is TRBJ2-2 and V is TRBV11-2, with 11 positions matching TRBD2. The germline V gene encodes CDR1 SGHAT and CDR2 FQNNGV. The V and J ends lost 4 bases and 6 bases, in that order; junction bases with no gene match: 7. The CDR3 sequence is 16 residues long. The CDR3 bases are TGTGCCAGCAGCTCCCCACTAGCGGGAGTCCCCGGGGAGCTGTTTTTT. This sequence encodes CASSSPLAGVPGELFF.

The chain uses TRBV30 and TRBJ2-1; perhaps TRBD2 as D (5 bases). Trimming took 2 bases from V and 8 from J, leaving 16 bases between them. The CDR3 is made up of 14 amino acids. Germline-derived CDR1 and CDR2 are GTSNPN and SVGIG (reference sequence). CDR3 DNA: TGTGCCTGGAGTATAATAGGACTCGGGGATGAGCAGTTCTTC. It specifies CAWSIIGLGDEQFF. Filled out from reference TRBV30 and TRBJ2-1, the complete variable domain reads SQTIHQWPATLVQPVGSPLSLECTVEGTSNPNLYWYRQAAGRGLQLLFYSVGIGQISSEVPQNLSASRPQDRQFILSSKKLLLSDSGFYLCAWSIIGLGDEQFFGPGTRLTVL.

The chain couples TRBV6-1 to TRBJ1-1; D remains ambiguous. CDR1 is MNHNS and CDR2 is SASEGT in the germline V gene. Trimming took off 4 bases at V and 4 bases at J, with 13 bases between the two ends. The CDR3 is 14 amino acids. The CDR3 DNA reads as TGTGCCAGCAGTGGTGGGAGGTGGGGCACTGAAGCTTTCTTT. Translated: CASSGGRWGTEAFF.